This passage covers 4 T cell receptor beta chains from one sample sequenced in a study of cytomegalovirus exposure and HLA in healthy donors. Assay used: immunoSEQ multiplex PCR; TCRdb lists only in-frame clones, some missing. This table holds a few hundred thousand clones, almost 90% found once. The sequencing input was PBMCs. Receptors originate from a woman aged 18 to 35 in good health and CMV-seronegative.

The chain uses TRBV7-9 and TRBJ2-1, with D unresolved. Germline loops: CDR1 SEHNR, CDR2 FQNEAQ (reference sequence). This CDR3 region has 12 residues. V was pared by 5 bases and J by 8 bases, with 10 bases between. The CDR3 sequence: CASSDPQDEQFF. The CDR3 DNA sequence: TGTGCCAGCAGCGACCCTCAGGATGAGCAGTTCTTC.

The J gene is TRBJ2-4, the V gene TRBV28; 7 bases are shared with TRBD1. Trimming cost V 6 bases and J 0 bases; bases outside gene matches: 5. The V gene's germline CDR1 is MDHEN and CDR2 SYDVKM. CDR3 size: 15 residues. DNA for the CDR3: TGTGCCAGCAGCGGGACAGAGAAAGCCAAAAACATTCAGTACTTC. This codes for CASSGTEKAKNIQYF.

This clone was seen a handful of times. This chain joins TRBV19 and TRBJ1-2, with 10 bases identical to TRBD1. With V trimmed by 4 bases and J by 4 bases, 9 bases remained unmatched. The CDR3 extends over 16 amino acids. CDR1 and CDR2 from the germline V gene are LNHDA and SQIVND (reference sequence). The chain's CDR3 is CASSTYDRGQGYGYTF. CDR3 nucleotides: TGTGCCAGTAGTACCTACGACAGGGGGCAGGGCTATGGCTACACCTTC. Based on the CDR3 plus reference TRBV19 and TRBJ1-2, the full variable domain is DGGITQSPKYLFRKEGQNVTLSCEQNLNHDAMYWYRQDPGQGLRLIYYSQIVNDFQKGDIAEGYSVSREKKESFPLTVTSAQKNPTAFYLCASSTYDRGQGYGYTFGSGTRLTVV.

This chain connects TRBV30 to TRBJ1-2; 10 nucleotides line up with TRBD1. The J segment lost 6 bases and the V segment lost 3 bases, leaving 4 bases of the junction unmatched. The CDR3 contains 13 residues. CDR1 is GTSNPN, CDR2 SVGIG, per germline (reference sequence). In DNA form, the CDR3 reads TGTGCCTGGAGGCGACAGGGGGCCCATGGCTACACCTTC. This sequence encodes CAWRRQGAHGYTF.